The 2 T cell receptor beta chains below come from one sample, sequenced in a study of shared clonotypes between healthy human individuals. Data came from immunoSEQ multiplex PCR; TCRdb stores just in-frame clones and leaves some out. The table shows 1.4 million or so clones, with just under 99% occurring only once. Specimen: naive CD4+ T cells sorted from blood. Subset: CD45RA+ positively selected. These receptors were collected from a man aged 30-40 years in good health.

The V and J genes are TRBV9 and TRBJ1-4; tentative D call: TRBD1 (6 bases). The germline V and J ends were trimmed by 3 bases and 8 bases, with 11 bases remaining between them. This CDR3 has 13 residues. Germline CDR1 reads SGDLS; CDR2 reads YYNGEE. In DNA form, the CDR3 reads TGTGCCAGCAGCGCCAGGGGTGGGGAAAAACTGTTTTTT. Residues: CASSARGGEKLFF.

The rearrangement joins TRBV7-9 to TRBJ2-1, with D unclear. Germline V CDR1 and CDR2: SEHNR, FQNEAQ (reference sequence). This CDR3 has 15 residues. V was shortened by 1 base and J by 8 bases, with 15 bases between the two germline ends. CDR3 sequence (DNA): TGTGCCAGCAGCTTAGTTACCCCCAGGCAGGATGAGCAGTTCTTC. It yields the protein CASSLVTPRQDEQFF.